The 2 T cell receptor beta chains below all came from one sample that was sequenced in a study of molecular identifiers for immune sequencing clone quantification. One entry per CDR3 protein results from TCRdb running MiXCR on the PCR reads. Of under 650,000 distinct CDR3 sequences detected, about 20% appear once; the ten largest clones hold about 0.9%. Sequencing was performed on naive CD8+ T cells from blood, with Jurkat cell RNA spiked in. As to subset: FACS-sorted CD8+CD4-CCR7+CD45RA+ naive T cells. All receptors come from a human donor in good health. Some libraries in this study had Jurkat cell RNA spiked in.

This clonotype has a handful of counts. V usage is TRBV27 and J usage is TRBJ2-1; D unclear. V lost 3 bases and J 12 bases, leaving 9 bases between the germline ends. CDR3 length equals 11 residues. Germline CDR1 and CDR2: MNHEY and SMNVEV (reference sequence). CDR3 bases: TGTGCCAGCAGTTTTAGTGGGGTGCAGTTCTTC. Protein sequence: CASSFSGVQFF.

The rearrangement uses TRBV10-2 and TRBJ1-1, with a tentative D call TRBD1 (5 bases). Germline V lookup: CDR1 WSHSY, CDR2 SAAADI. The CDR3 has 11 amino acids. The CDR3 DNA is TGCGCTACAGGAGACCCCCCCAGCGCTTTCTTT. It is translated as CATGDPPSAFF.